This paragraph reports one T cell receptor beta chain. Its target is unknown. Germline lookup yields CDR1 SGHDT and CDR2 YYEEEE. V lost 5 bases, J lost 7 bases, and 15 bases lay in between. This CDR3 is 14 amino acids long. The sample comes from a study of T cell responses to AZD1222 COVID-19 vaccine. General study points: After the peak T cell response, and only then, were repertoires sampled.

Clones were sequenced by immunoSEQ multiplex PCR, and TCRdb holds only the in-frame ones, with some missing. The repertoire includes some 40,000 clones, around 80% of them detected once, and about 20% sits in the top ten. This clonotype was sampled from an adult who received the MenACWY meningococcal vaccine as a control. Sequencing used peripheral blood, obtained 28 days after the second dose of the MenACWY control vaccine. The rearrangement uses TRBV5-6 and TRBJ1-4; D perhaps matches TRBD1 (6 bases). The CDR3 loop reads CASSRGDTPEKLFF. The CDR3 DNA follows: TGTGCCAGCAGTCGGGGGGACACCCCTGAAAAACTGTTTTTT.